These 19 T cell receptor beta chains originate from one sample sequenced in a study of T cells in Graves' hyperthyroidism and ophthalmopathy. What was amplified from RNA transcripts were TCR beta CDR3 regions. An initial round of RT-PCR targeting the TCR CDR3 relied on the HTBI primer set. TCRdb re-analysed the multiplex PCR reads in MiXCR, keeping a single row per CDR3 protein. The repertoire consists of around 250,000 distinct CDR3 sequences, with 13% to 15% occurring once and the leading ten covering less than 15%. Sequences were obtained from blood. Source of these receptors: a woman aged 40-49 years with Graves' hyperthyroidism that later progressed to Graves' ophthalmopathy.

The chain uses TRBV6-1 and TRBJ1-3; D is possibly TRBD1 (6 bases). The CDR3 has 14 amino acids. V was cut by 5 bases and J by 1 base, with 9 bases left in between. Germline CDR1 is MNHNS and CDR2 is SASEGT. The CDR3 nucleotides are TGTGCCAGCAGTCTACAGGGATCTGGAAACACCATATATTTT. Protein: CASSLQGSGNTIYF.

This clonotype was counted many times. A read error may produce the germline difference seen at one junction end. The chain carries TRBV14 and TRBJ2-5; 10 nucleotides align to TRBD2. The CDR3 covers 15 residues. Per germline, CDR1 SGHDN and CDR2 FVKESK. CDR3 nucleotides: TGTGCCAGCAGCCGAGGACTAGCGGTACAAGAGACCCGGTACTTC. Protein product: CASSRGLAVQETRYF. Combining the CDR3 with reference TRBV14 and TRBJ2-5 gives the whole variable domain EAGVTQFPSHSVIEKGQTVTLRCDPISGHDNLYWYRRVMGKEIKFLLHFVKESKQDESGMPNNRFLAERTGGTYSTLKVQPAELEDSGVYFCASSRGLAVQETRYFGPGTRLLVL.

This clonotype was recorded at least ten times. The chain couples TRBV5-6 to TRBJ2-3; 9 bases align to TRBD1. The CDR3 length is 16 residues. Germline V gene data show CDR1 as SGHDT and CDR2 as YYEEEE. V trimming: 6 bases; J trimming: 3 bases; junction bases outside the gene matches: 11. The DNA of the CDR3 is TGTGCCAGCATCCTCTTGGGAGGACAGGGGACAGATACGCAGTATTTT. Residues: CASILLGGQGTDTQYF.

This clonotype was found many times. The chain couples TRBV7-8 to TRBJ2-7; 10 nucleotides match TRBD1. The CDR3 sequence is 16 residues long. The germline CDR1 and CDR2 sequences are SGHVS and FQNEAQ. Losses at the gene ends were 4 bases for V and 3 bases for J; bases not matched to a gene: 9. The CDR3 sequence is CASSWDRGEGGYEQYF. In DNA form, the CDR3 reads TGTGCCAGCAGCTGGGACAGGGGCGAGGGGGGCTACGAGCAGTACTTC.

Comments on this clonotype: A much more abundant neighbour one base away suggests this may be a read error. The J gene is TRBJ1-5, the V gene TRBV12-3 or TRBV12-4; D perhaps matches TRBD1 (5 bases). The CDR3 contains 14 residues. With 6 bases removed from V and 9 bases from J, the gap between germline ends came to 18 bases. The CDR3 here is CASRKRNRLGPQHF. CDR3 coding DNA: TGTGCCAGCAGGAAGAGGAACAGGTTAGGGCCCCAGCATTTT.

Many counts were recorded for this clonotype. V usage is TRBV11-3 and J usage is TRBJ2-2; possibly TRBD2 for D (6 bases). Germline CDR1 reads SGHNT; CDR2 reads YENEEA. With 5 bases removed from V and 2 bases from J, the gap between germline ends came to 18 bases. The CDR3 is 17 residues long. In DNA, the CDR3 is TGTGCCAGCAGCCGACGGGACTTCTCGACAAACACCGGGGAGCTGTTTTTT. Amino acids: CASSRRDFSTNTGELFF.

This clonotype was seen repeatedly, ten times or more. The chain is built from TRBV7-6 and TRBJ2-6; D possibly corresponds to TRBD1 (6 bases). CDR1 SGHVS and CDR2 FNYEAQ come from the germline V gene. V was cut by 4 bases and J by 0 bases, with 19 bases left in between. This CDR3 is 19 amino acids long. The CDR3 spells CASSYLQGIGRSGANVLTF. Written as DNA, the CDR3 is TGTGCCAGCAGCTACCTACAGGGAATTGGGCGCTCTGGGGCCAACGTCCTGACTTTC.

This chain joins TRBV28 and TRBJ2-5; D is unclear. CDR1 is MDHEN, CDR2 SYDVKM, per germline. CDR3 length: 15 amino acids. The V end was cut by 3 bases, the J end by 4 bases, with 15 bases between. CDR3 in amino acids: CASSFDKPERETQYF. The DNA of the CDR3 is TGTGCCAGCAGTTTCGATAAGCCGGAGAGAGAGACCCAGTACTTC.

In this sample, this clonotype turned up a few times. The chain couples TRBV5-5 to TRBJ2-3; D is possibly TRBD1 or TRBD2 (6 bases each). From germline, CDR1 is SGHKS and CDR2 YYEKEE (reference sequence). Trimming took off 0 bases at V and 2 bases at J, with 22 bases between the two ends. The CDR3 extends over 19 amino acids. The CDR3, as DNA: TGTGCCAGCAGCTTGGACGGGGGAAGGGGGGCTGGGATCACAGATACGCAGTATTTT. Translation gives CASSLDGGRGAGITDTQYF.

This clonotype was observed many times. The chain joins TRBV11-2 to TRBJ2-7; 9 positions match TRBD1. Germline loops: CDR1 SGHAT, CDR2 FQNNGV. The CDR3 has 14 residues. V lost 6 bases to trimming and J lost 3 bases; unmatched junction nucleotides: 6. The CDR3 nucleotides are TGTGCCAGCAGGGCGGGACAGGGTATCTACGAGCAGTACTTC. As protein: CASRAGQGIYEQYF. The full variable domain, rest sourced from reference TRBV11-2 and TRBJ2-7, is EAGVAQSPRYKIIEKRQSVAFWCNPISGHATLYWYQQILGQGPKLLIQFQNNGVVDDSQLPKDRFSAERLKGVDSTLKIQPAKLEDSAVYLCASRAGQGIYEQYFGPGTRLTVT.

This clonotype was picked up many times. V gene TRBV5-1 combines with J gene TRBJ1-1; no firm D call. V lost 4 bases, J lost 1 base, and 11 bases lay in between. CDR1 is SGHRS, CDR2 YFSETQ, per germline. CDR3 length: 14 amino acids. CDR3 amino acids: CASSPGPSNTEAFF. DNA of the CDR3: TGCGCCAGCAGCCCCGGACCGTCGAACACTGAAGCTTTCTTT.

This clonotype was recorded many times. This chain links TRBV10-3 with TRBJ2-1; D is unclear. V shed 6 bases and J shed 3 bases, with 6 bases lying between them. Germline loops: CDR1 ENHRY, CDR2 SYGVKD. There are 12 residues in the CDR3. The CDR3 here is CAISENYNEQFF. The DNA for the CDR3 is TGTGCCATCAGCGAGAACTACAATGAGCAGTTCTTC.

This clonotype was found a few times. The rearrangement links TRBV6-1 to TRBJ2-7; no reliable D call. Trimming cost V 6 bases and J 6 bases, with 12 bases left between them. The CDR3 totals 12 residues. Germline CDR1 and CDR2: MNHNS and SASEGT. The CDR3 here is CASSPFGFEQYF. The CDR3 DNA follows: TGTGCCAGCAGCCCCTTCGGCTTCGAGCAGTACTTC.

This clonotype showed up many times. The rearrangement joins TRBV9 to TRBJ2-3, with unresolved D. Trimming removed 0 bases at V and 0 bases at J, with 11 bases between. The germline CDR1 and CDR2 sequences are SGDLS and YYNGEE. The CDR3 has 16 amino acids. The CDR3 spells CASSVEAFWSTDTQYF. The CDR3 coding sequence is TGTGCCAGCAGCGTAGAGGCGTTTTGGAGCACAGATACGCAGTATTTT. Drawing the rest from reference TRBV9 and TRBJ2-3, the complete variable domain is DSGVTQTPKHLITATGQRVTLRCSPRSGDLSVYWYQQSLDQGLQFLIQYYNGEERAKGNILERFSAQQFPDLHSELNLSSLELGDSALYFCASSVEAFWSTDTQYFGPGTRLTVL.

There are many counts of this clonotype. The chain employs TRBV12-3 or TRBV12-4 and TRBJ2-1, with TRBD2 matching over 9 bases. The V segment lost 3 bases and the J segment 7 bases; nucleotides outside the gene matches: 13. This CDR3 region has 17 residues. The CDR3 region has the DNA TGTGCCAGCAGTTTCTATAGCGGGGGTCTCGTAACAAATGAGCAGTTCTTC. Protein sequence: CASSFYSGGLVTNEQFF.

The genes are TRBV27 and TRBJ2-1; D gene uncertain. The V gene's germline CDR1 is MNHEY and CDR2 SMNVEV (reference sequence). CDR3 length: 14 amino acids. Trimming shortened V by 1 base and J by 6 bases, and 10 bases separated the two germline ends. The CDR3 loop is CASSLFTDGNEQFF. CDR3 sequence (DNA): TGTGCCAGCAGTTTATTTACCGACGGCAATGAGCAGTTCTTC.

This clonotype occurred many times. The chain uses TRBV18 and TRBJ2-1, with 9 bases aligning to TRBD1. In germline, CDR1 is KGHSH, CDR2 LQKENI. The V and J ends lost 0 bases and 8 bases, in that order; junction bases with no gene match: 14. The CDR3 runs to 18 residues. Here the CDR3 reads CASSPPKTGTGFLDEQFF. CDR3 bases: TGTGCCAGCTCACCACCAAAAACCGGGACAGGGTTTTTGGATGAGCAGTTCTTC. The full variable domain, with the rest looked up from reference TRBV18 and TRBJ2-1, is NAGVMQNPRHLVRRRGQEARLRCSPMKGHSHVYWYRQLPEEGLKFMVYLQKENIIDESGMPKERFSAEFPKEGPSILRIQQVVRGDSAAYFCASSPPKTGTGFLDEQFFGPGTRLTVL.

The gene calls are TRBV15 and TRBJ1-1; D is possibly TRBD1 (6 bases). V lost 1 base, J lost 5 bases, and 20 bases lay in between. The germline V gene encodes CDR1 LNHNV and CDR2 YYDKDF (reference sequence). This CDR3 has 17 residues. The CDR3 coding sequence is TGTGCCACCAGCAGAGGTCGGGGGGCGGTAAGGAAAACTGAAGCTTTCTTT. Amino acid sequence: CATSRGRGAVRKTEAFF.

This clonotype was picked up many times. This chain links TRBV18 with TRBJ2-7; D uncertain. Per the germline V gene, CDR1 is KGHSH and CDR2 is LQKENI. The CDR3 is 13 residues long. V lost 0 bases, J lost 1 base, and 4 bases lay in between. In DNA form, the CDR3 reads TGTGCCAGCTCACCACCTGCGTCCTACGAGCAGTACTTC. Translated, it gives CASSPPASYEQYF.